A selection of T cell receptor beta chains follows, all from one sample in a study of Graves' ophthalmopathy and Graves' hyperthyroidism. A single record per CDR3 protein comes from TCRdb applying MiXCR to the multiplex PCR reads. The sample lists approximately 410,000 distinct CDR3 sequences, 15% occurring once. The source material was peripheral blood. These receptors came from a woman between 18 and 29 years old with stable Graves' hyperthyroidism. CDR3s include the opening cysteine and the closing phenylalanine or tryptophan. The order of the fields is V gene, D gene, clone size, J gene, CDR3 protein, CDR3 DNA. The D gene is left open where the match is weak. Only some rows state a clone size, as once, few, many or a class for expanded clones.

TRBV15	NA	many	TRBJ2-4	CATSREGGLAKNIKYF	TGTGCCACCAGCAGAGAAGGGGGGTTGGCCAAAAACATTAAGTACTTC
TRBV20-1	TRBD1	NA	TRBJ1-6	CSARLISPGQGDSPLHF	TGCAGTGCTAGACTAATTTCTCCGGGACAGGGAGATTCACCCCTCCACTTT
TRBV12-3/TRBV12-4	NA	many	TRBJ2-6	CASSRSRQAPVLTF	TGTGCCAGCAGTCGCTCAAGACAGGCCCCCGTCCTGACTTTC
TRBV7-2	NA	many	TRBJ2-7	CASSRTPGRPYEQYF	TGTGCCAGCAGCAGAACACCGGGACGACCATACGAGCAGTACTTC
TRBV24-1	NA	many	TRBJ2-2	CATSDLPETGYTGELFF	TGTGCCACCAGTGATTTGCCCGAGACAGGATACACCGGGGAGCTGTTTTTT
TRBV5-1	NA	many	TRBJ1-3	CASSPDPPGGPYTIYF	TGCGCCAGCAGCCCCGACCCACCGGGAGGTCCCTACACCATATATTTT
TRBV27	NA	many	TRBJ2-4	CASSPRGGGQGTNIQYF	TGTGCCAGCAGTCCCCGAGGTGGGGGACAAGGGACAAACATTCAGTACTTC
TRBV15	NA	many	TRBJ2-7	CATSIDRPYEQYF	TGTGCCACCAGCATCGACAGGCCCTACGAGCAGTACTTC
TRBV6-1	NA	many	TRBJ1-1	CASSARDGMNTEAFF	TGTGCCAGCAGTGCCCGGGACGGTATGAACACTGAAGCTTTCTTT
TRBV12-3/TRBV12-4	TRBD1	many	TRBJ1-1	CASSPYRGLNTEAFF	TGTGCCAGCAGCCCTTACAGGGGTTTGAACACTGAAGCTTTCTTT
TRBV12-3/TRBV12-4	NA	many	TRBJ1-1	CASSLKATEAFF	TGTGCCAGCAGTTTAAAGGCCACTGAAGCTTTCTTT
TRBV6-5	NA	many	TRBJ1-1	CASSYSAGATEAFF	TGTGCCAGCAGTTACTCGGCAGGCGCTACTGAAGCTTTCTTT
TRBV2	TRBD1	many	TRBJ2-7	CASSDRGDYEQYF	TGTGCCAGCAGCGACAGGGGGGACTACGAGCAGTACTTC
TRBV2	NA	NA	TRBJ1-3	CASSGGGRLSGNTIYF	TGTGCCAGCAGTGGAGGGGGGAGGCTCTCTGGAAACACCATATATTTT
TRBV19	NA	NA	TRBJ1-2	CASSRTVEEGYTF	TGTGCCAGTAGTAGGACGGTCGAAGAAGGCTACACCTTC
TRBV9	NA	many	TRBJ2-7	CASSVGEGGFRYEQYF	TGTGCCAGCAGCGTAGGGGAGGGGGGTTTTCGCTACGAGCAGTACTTC
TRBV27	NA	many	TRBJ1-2	CASSTMTDNYGYTF	TGTGCCAGCAGTACCATGACAGATAACTATGGCTACACCTTC
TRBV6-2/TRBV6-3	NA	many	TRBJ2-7	CASRDREAFNYEQYF	TGTGCCAGCAGAGACAGGGAGGCTTTTAACTACGAGCAGTACTTC
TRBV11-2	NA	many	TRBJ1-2	CASSLLRGYTF	TGTGCCAGCAGCTTATTACGCGGCTACACCTTC
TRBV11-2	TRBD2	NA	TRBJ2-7	CASSFGRGLATYEQYF	TGTGCCAGCAGCTTCGGTCGGGGACTAGCAACCTACGAGCAGTACTTC
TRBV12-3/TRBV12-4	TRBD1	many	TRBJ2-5	CASSKDRGQETQYF	TGTGCCAGCAGCAAGGACAGGGGGCAAGAGACCCAGTACTTC
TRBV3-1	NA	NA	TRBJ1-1	CASSRGLWGENTEAFF	TGTGCCAGCAGCCGCGGGCTTTGGGGCGAGAACACTGAAGCTTTCTTT
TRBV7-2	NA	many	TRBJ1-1	CASSPRRTEAFF	TGTGCCAGCAGCCCCCGACGGACTGAAGCTTTCTTT
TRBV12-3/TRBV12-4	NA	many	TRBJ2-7	CASSPPGEVEYEQYF	TGTGCCAGCAGTCCCCCGGGGGAGGTTGAATACGAGCAGTACTTC
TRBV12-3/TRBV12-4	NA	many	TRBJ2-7	CASSFGRGVDEQYF	TGTGCCAGCAGTTTTGGCAGGGGGGTCGACGAGCAGTACTTC
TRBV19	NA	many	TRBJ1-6	CAGRGDGNSPLHF	TGTGCCGGAAGGGGGGACGGGAATTCACCCCTCCACTTT
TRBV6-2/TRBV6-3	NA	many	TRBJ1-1	CATQRGGAMNTEAFF	TGTGCCACCCAGAGGGGGGGGGCTATGAACACTGAAGCTTTCTTT
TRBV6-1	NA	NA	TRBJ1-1	CASSPASEAFF	TGTGCCAGCAGCCCCGCCTCTGAAGCTTTCTTT
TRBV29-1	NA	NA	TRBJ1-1	CSIDGYATEAFF	TGCAGCATTGACGGTTACGCAACTGAAGCTTTCTTT
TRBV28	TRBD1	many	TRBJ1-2	CASSPAGQGYKGGYTF	TGTGCCAGCAGTCCCGCGGGACAGGGTTATAAAGGTGGCTACACCTTC
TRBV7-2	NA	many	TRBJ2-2	CASSQEFSPGELFF	TGTGCCAGCAGCCAGGAGTTCTCCCCCGGGGAGCTGTTTTTT
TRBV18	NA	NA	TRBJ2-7	CASSLSGPTFAYEQYF	TGTGCCAGCTCACTGTCTGGGCCGACATTTGCCTACGAGCAGTACTTC
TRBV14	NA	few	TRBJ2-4	CASSHERQKLAKNIQYF	TGTGCCAGCAGCCACGAAAGACAGAAACTAGCCAAAAACATTCAGTACTTC
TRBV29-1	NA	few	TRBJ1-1	CSGNGDTEAFF	TGCAGCGGGAACGGGGACACTGAAGCTTTCTTT
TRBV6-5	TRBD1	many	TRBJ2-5	CASSPGQGMWETQYF	TGTGCCAGCAGTCCGGGACAGGGCATGTGGGAGACCCAGTACTTC
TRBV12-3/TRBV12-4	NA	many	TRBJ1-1	CASSPGGYAFF	TGTGCCAGCAGTCCCGGGGGCTATGCTTTCTTT